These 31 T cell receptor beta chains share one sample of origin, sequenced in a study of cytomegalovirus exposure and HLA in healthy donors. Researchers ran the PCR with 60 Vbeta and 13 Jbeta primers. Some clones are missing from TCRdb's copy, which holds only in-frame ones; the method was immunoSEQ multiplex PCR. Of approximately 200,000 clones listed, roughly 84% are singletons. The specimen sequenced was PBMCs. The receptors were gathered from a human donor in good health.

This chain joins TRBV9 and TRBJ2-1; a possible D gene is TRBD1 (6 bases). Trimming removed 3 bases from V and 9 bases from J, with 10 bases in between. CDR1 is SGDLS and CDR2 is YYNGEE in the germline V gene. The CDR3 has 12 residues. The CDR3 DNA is TGTGCCAGCAGCGCAACAGGGCTTGAGCAGTTCTTC. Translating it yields CASSATGLEQFF.

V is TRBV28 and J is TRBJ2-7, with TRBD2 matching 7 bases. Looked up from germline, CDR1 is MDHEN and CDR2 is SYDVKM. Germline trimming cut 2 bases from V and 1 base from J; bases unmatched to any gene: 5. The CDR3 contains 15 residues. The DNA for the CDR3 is TGTGCCAGCAGTTTACGGCCGGGACTATCCTACGAGCAGTACTTC. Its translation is CASSLRPGLSYEQYF.

The CDR3 loop is CASSATDSGNTIYF. In DNA, the CDR3 is TGTGCCAGCAGCGCGACGGACAGCGGAAACACCATATATTTT. The chain employs TRBV13 and TRBJ1-3; maybe TRBD1 (6 bases). Germline V gene data show CDR1 as PRHDT and CDR2 as FYEKMQ (reference sequence). CDR3 size: 14 residues. V was shortened by 5 bases and J by 4 bases, with 12 bases between the two germline ends.

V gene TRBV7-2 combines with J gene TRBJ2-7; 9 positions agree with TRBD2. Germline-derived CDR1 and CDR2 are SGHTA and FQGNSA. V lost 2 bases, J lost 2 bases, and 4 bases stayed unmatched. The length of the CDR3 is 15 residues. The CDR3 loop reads CASSLTAGGTYEQYF. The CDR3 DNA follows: TGTGCCAGCAGCTTAACAGCGGGAGGAACCTACGAGCAGTACTTC.

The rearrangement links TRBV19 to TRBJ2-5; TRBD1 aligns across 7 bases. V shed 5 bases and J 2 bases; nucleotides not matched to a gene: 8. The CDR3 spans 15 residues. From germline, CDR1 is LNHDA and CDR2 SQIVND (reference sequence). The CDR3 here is CASSPLGQTQETQYF. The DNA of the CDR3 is TGTGCCAGTAGTCCCCTGGGACAGACGCAAGAGACCCAGTACTTC.

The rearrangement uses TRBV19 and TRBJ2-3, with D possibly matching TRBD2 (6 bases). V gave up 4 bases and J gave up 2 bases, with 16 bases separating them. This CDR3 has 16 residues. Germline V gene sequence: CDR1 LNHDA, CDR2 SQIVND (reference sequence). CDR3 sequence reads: CASSTLLGGFTDTQYF. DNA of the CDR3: TGTGCCAGTAGTACCCTCCTTGGGGGGTTCACAGATACGCAGTATTTT.

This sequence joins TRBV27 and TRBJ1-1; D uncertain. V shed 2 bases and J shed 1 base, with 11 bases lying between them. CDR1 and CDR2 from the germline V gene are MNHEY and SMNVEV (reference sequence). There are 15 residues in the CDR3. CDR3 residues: CASSLAFRGNTEAFF. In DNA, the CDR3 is TGTGCCAGCAGTTTAGCTTTTCGAGGGAACACTGAAGCTTTCTTT.

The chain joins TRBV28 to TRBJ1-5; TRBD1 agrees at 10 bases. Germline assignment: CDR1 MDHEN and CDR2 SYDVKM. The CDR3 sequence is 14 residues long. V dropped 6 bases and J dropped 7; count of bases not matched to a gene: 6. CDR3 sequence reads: CASRPGQGTQPQHF. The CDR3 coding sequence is TGTGCCAGCAGACCGGGACAGGGGACCCAGCCCCAGCATTTT.

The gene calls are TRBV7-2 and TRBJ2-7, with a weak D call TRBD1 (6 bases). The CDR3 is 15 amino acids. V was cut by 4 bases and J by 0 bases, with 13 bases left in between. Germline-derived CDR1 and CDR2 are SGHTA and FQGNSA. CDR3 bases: TGTGCCAGCAGCTCAGGACAGTCCGGCTCCTACGAGCAGTACTTC. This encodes CASSSGQSGSYEQYF.

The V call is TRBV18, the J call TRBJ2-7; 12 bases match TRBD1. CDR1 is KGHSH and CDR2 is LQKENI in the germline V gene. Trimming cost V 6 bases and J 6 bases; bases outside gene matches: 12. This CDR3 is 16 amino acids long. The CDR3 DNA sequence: TGTGCCAGCTCCCAGAGCACCGGGACAGGGGGCCTCGAGCAGTACTTC. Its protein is CASSQSTGTGGLEQYF.

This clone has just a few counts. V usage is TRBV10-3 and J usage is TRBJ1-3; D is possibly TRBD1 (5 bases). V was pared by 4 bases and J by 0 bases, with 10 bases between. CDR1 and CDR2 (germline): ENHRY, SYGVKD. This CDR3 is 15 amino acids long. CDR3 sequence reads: CAISVAGGSGNTIYF. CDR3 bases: TGTGCCATCAGTGTGGCCGGGGGCTCTGGAAACACCATATATTTT.

CDR3 nucleotides: TGTGCCAGCAGCTTCTCGGACAGTAGGACTGAAGCTTTCTTT. It translates to CASSFSDSRTEAFF. This chain uses TRBV7-8 with TRBJ1-1; possible D gene TRBD1, 6 bases. The V end lost 3 bases, the J end lost 5 bases, and 13 bases lay between the germline ends. CDR3 length: 14 amino acids. Looked up from germline, CDR1 is SGHVS and CDR2 is FQNEAQ.

The CDR3 reads CASSLAGGGKKQYF. The CDR3 DNA follows: TGTGCCAGCAGCTTAGCGGGAGGGGGAAAAAAGCAGTACTTC. This chain connects TRBV7-9 to TRBJ2-7; D might be TRBD2 (7 bases). The CDR3 has 14 amino acids. Germline CDR1 SEHNR, CDR2 FQNEAQ (reference sequence). The germline V and J ends were trimmed by 0 bases and 8 bases, with 14 bases remaining between them.

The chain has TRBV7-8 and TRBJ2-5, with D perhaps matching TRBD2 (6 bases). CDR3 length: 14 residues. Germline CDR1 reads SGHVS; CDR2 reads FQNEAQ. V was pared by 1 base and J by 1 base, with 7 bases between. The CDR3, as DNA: TGTGCCAGCAGCTTAGGGCGGGGCCAAGAGACCCAGTACTTC. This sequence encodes CASSLGRGQETQYF.

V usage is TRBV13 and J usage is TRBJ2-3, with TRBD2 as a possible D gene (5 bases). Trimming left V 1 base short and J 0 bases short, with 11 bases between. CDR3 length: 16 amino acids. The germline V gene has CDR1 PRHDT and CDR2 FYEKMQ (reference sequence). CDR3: CASSLDGGGSTDTQYF. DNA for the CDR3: TGTGCCAGCAGCTTAGATGGAGGCGGGAGCACAGATACGCAGTATTTT.

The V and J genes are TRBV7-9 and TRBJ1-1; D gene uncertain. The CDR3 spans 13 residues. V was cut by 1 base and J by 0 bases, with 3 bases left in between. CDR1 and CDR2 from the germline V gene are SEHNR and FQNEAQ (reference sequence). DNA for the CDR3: TGTGCCAGCAGCTTAGAGCTGAACACTGAAGCTTTCTTT. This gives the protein CASSLELNTEAFF.

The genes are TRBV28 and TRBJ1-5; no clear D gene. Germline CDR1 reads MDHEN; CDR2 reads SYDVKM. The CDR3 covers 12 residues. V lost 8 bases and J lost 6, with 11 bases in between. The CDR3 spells CASSRRSQPQHF. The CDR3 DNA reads TGTGCCAGCTCAAGAAGGAGTCAGCCCCAGCATTTT.

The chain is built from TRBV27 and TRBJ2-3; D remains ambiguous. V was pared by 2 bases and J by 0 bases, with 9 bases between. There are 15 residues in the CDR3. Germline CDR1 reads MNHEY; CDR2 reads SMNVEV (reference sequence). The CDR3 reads CASSLRLTSTDTQYF. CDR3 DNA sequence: TGTGCCAGCAGTTTAAGACTCACAAGCACAGATACGCAGTATTTT.

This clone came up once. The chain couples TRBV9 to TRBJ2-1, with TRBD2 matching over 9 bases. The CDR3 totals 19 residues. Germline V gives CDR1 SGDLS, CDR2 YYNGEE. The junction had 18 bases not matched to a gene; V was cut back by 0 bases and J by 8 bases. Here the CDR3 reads CASSVGWSGAGGPGHEQFF. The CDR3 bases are TGTGCCAGCAGCGTAGGGTGGAGTGGGGCGGGAGGGCCTGGCCATGAGCAGTTCTTC.

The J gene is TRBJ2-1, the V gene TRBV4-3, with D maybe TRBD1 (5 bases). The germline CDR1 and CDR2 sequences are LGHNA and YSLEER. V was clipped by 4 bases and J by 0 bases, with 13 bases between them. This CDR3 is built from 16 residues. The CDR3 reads CASSPMTAPSYNEQFF. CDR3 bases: TGCGCCAGCAGCCCGATGACAGCCCCCTCCTACAATGAGCAGTTCTTC.

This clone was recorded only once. CDR3 coding DNA: TGTGCCAGCAGCCCCGGGACAGATCGGAACACCATATATTTT. Residues: CASSPGTDRNTIYF. The genes are TRBV11-3 and TRBJ1-3; 7 bases agree with TRBD1. Germline V gene data show CDR1 as SGHNT and CDR2 as YENEEA. V lost 5 bases to trimming and J lost 7 bases; unmatched junction nucleotides: 8. This CDR3 comprises 14 residues.

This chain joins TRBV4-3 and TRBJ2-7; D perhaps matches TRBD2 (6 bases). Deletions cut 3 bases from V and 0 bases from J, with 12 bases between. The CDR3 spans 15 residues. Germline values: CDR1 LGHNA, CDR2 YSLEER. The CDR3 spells CASSHSRDSSYEQYF. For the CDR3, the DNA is TGCGCCAGCAGCCACTCCCGGGACTCCTCCTACGAGCAGTACTTC.

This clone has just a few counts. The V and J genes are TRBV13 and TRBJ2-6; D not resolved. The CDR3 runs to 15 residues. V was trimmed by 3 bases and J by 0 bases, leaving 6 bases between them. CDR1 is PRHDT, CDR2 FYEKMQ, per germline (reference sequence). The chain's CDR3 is CASSLGSSGANVLTF. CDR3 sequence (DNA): TGTGCCAGCAGCTTGGGCTCCTCTGGGGCCAACGTCCTGACTTTC.

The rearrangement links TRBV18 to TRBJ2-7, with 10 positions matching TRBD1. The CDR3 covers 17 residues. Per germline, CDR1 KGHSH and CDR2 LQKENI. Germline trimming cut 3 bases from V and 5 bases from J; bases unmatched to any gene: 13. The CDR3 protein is CASSPQEGQGYSHEQYF. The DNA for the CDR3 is TGTGCCAGCTCACCGCAGGAGGGACAGGGGTATAGCCACGAGCAGTACTTC.

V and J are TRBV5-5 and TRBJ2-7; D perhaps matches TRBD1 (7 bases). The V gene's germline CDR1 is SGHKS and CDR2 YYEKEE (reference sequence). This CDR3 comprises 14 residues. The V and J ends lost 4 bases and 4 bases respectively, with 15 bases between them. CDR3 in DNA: TGTGCCAGCAGCCAACGGGGGACAGCTTACGAGCAGTACTTC. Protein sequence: CASSQRGTAYEQYF.

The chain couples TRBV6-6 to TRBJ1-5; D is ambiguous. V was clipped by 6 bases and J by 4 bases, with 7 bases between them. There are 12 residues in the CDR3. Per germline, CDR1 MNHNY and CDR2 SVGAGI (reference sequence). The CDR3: CASRTANQPQHF. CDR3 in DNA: TGTGCCAGCAGGACTGCTAATCAGCCCCAGCATTTT.

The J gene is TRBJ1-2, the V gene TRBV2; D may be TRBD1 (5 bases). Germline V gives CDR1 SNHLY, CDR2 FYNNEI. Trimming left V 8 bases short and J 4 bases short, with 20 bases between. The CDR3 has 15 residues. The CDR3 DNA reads TGTGCCAGCGTTACGGACACAACGAAGATCTATGGCTACACCTTC. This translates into CASVTDTTKIYGYTF. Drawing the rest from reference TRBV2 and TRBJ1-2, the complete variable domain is EPEVTQTPSHQVTQMGQEVILRCVPISNHLYFYWYRQILGQKVEFLVSFYNNEISEKSEIFDDQFSVERPDGSNFTLKIRSTKLEDSAMYFCASVTDTTKIYGYTFGSGTRLTVV.

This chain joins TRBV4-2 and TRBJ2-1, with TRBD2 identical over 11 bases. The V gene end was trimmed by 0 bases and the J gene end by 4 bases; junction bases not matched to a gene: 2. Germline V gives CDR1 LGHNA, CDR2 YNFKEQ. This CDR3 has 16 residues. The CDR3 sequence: CASSQEPSGGYNEQFF. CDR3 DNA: TGTGCCAGCAGCCAAGAACCTAGCGGGGGGTACAATGAGCAGTTCTTC.

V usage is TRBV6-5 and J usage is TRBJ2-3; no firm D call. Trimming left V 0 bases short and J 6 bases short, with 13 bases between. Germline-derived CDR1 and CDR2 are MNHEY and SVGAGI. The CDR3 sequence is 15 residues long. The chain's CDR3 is CASSYSSKNWDTQYF. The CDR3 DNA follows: TGTGCCAGCAGTTACTCGAGTAAAAACTGGGATACGCAGTATTTT.

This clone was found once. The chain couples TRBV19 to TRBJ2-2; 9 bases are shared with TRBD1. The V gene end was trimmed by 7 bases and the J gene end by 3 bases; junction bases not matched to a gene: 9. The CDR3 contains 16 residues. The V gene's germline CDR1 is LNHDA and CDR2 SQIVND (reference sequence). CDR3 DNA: TGTGCCAGTATCCGACGGACAGGGGTATACACCGGGGAGCTGTTTTTT. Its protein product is CASIRRTGVYTGELFF. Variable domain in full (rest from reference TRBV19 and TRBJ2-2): DGGITQSPKYLFRKEGQNVTLSCEQNLNHDAMYWYRQDPGQGLRLIYYSQIVNDFQKGDIAEGYSVSREKKESFPLTVTSAQKNPTAFYLCASIRRTGVYTGELFFGEGSRLTVL.

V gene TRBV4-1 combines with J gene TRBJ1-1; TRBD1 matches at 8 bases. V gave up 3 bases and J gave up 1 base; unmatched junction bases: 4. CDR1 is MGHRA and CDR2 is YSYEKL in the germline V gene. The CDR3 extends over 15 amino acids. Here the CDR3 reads CASSQRGQENTEAFF. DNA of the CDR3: TGCGCCAGCAGCCAGAGGGGACAGGAGAACACTGAAGCTTTCTTT.